This TCR beta chain originates from a study of CD8+CD57+ T cells in acquired aplastic anemia. The wider study: DNA from sorted CD4+ and CD8+ cells averaged about 3.2 ug.

This clonotype was recorded a few times. Its antigen is not known. Patients selected for sequencing had displayed CD8+CD57+ cell expansion by flow cytometry. Everyone among the patients had severe acquired aplastic anemia. Patients had undergone no therapy by the time their blood was sampled. According to the study, genomic DNA was the template for TCR beta VDJ and CDR3 profiling. TCRdb recomputed calls from the reads with MiXCR, one row per CDR3 protein. The table shows roughly 190,000 distinct CDR3 sequences, with under 55% occurring only once. General study findings and limits: There were some 27 CD8+ CDR3 sequences that occurred in both patients and controls.

Between the trimmed V and J ends, which lost 7 bases and 4 bases, there was a span of 17 bases. CDR1 and CDR2 (germline): WNHNN, SYGVQD (reference sequence). The CDR3 is 14 residues long. The sequence was collected from a human donor with aplastic anemia. Sequencing was carried out using sorted CD4+, CD8+, or CD8+CD57+ T cells (not recorded which) from PBMCs. The rearrangement links TRBV10-1 to TRBJ2-7, with a tentative D call TRBD1 (5 bases). The CDR3 DNA reads as TGCGCCAGCACCCAAAGACAGAAAGAATACGAGCAGTACTTC. Protein: CASTQRQKEYEQYF.